This TCR beta chain was identified in a study of T cell changes during pregnancy in multiple sclerosis (dated by TCRdb to the late 2010s). Study-wide context: In women with multiple sclerosis, the researchers looked at how the T cell repertoire shifted as pregnancy progressed.

As to this clone: No antigen is known for it. Qualities for individual bases were not recorded, and no much larger clone is one base off.

CDR1 MGHRA and CDR2 YSYEKL are derived from the germline V gene. Its CDR3 holds 15 amino acids, cysteine through phenylalanine. Only the CDR3 portion is preserved as DNA: 45 bases, with reading frame beginning at the first base. Trimming at the junction amounts to 1 base on V and 0 bases on J, and the germline ends lie 6 bases apart. Library method: the immunoSEQ multiplex PCR assay. TCRdb stores this immuneACCESS table with in-frame sequences only. Part of the clones is absent; in the studies checked, under half of the shortfall reflects unresolved V genes, and no reason is known for the rest. The sample table contains roughly 60,000 clones; only one count was recorded for around nine tenths of them. The ten most abundant clones make up roughly 1.5% of the sample.

The receptor chain draws on TRBV4-1 and TRBJ1-4, with the D segment identity uncertain. This TCR was sampled from a female donor with multiple sclerosis, enrolled in a pregnancy study. The sequences come from peripheral blood, collected in the second trimester of pregnancy. CDR3 sequence: CASSQGRATNEKLFF. The sequenced DNA: TGCGCCAGCAGCCAAGGTCGGGCAACTAATGAAAAACTGTTTTTT.